These 3 T cell receptor beta chains came from one sample sequenced in a study of shared clonotypes between healthy human individuals. Profiling relied on immunoSEQ multiplex PCR, and the TCRdb table lists in-frame clones only, not all of them. The repertoire includes a few hundred thousand clones, around 97% of them detected once, and around 0.058% sits in the top ten. The sequenced sample was naive CD4+ T cells sorted from blood. Subset meaning: CD45RA+ positively selected. The receptors were gathered from a woman under 40 in good health.

A single count supports this clone. V is TRBV28 and J is TRBJ1-1; no definite D call. V gave up 10 bases and J gave up 0 bases, with 6 bases separating them. The germline CDR1 and CDR2 sequences are MDHEN and SYDVKM. This CDR3 comprises 11 residues. The CDR3 here is CATVMNTEAFF. The CDR3 bases are TGTGCCACCGTTATGAACACTGAAGCTTTCTTT.

The V gene is TRBV5-5, the J gene TRBJ1-2; D gene ambiguous. V dropped 4 bases and J dropped 3 bases, with 7 bases sitting between them. The CDR3 runs to 12 residues. Per germline, CDR1 SGHKS and CDR2 YYEKEE (reference sequence). This CDR3 reads CASSQRDYGYTF. The CDR3 coding sequence is TGTGCCAGCAGCCAAAGGGACTATGGCTACACCTTC.

This sequence joins TRBV4-2 and TRBJ2-1; 10 positions match TRBD1. Germline V CDR1 and CDR2: LGHNA, YNFKEQ. Trimming took 4 bases from V and 3 from J; bases not matched to a gene: 6. The CDR3 is 16 residues long. This chain's CDR3 is CASSPRGDRGYNEQFF. In DNA form, the CDR3 reads TGTGCCAGCAGCCCTCGAGGGGACAGGGGCTACAATGAGCAGTTCTTC.